This T cell receptor beta chain was retrieved from a study of cytomegalovirus exposure and HLA in healthy donors. With 3 bases clipped from V and 3 bases from J, the junction kept 5 bases outside the gene matches. Germline CDR1 reads GTSNPN; CDR2 reads SVGIG (reference sequence). The CDR3 sequence is 13 residues long. The PCR used 60 Vbeta and 13 Jbeta primers. Repertoires were generated with immunoSEQ multiplex PCR, while TCRdb's copy carries only in-frame clones and drops some. The sample has some 140,000 clones; about 83% are singletons. The study's findings and limits: In a later analysis, TCR beta V- and J-gene trimming was associated with a missense DCLRE1C variant. Later, an analysis found that common viral pathogens appeared to be linked with several of the most significant clusters. Available immune exposure information was restricted to CMV serostatus only. A later analysis showed that HLA-associated TCR beta chains had undergone more clonal expansion than equally common others.

About this clone: Its antigen is currently unknown.

The rearrangement uses TRBV30 and TRBJ2-7; 7 bases line up with TRBD1. The sequencing input was PBMCs. The clonotype comes from a woman aged 25 to 45 in good health and CMV-seronegative. Written as DNA, the CDR3 is TGTGCCTGGAGAAGGACAGGCAACTACGAGCAGTACTTC. Encoded protein: CAWRRTGNYEQYF.